This TCR beta chain was sequenced for a study of blood T cell repertoires in COVID-19. Across the whole study: The United States, Italy and Spain were the sources of the acute and convalescent COVID-19 samples.

There are 14 residues in the CDR3. Germline V gives CDR1 SGDLS, CDR2 YYNGEE. Trimming stripped 6 bases from V and 7 bases from J, with 14 bases between. This table comes from immunoSEQ multiplex PCR, and its TCRdb copy is limited to in-frame clones, with some not included. The sample has roughly 150,000 clones, about four fifths seen once; the top ten hold under 15%. The gene calls are TRBV9 and TRBJ1-6, with a possible D match to TRBD1 (6 bases). The sequencing sample was made of peripheral blood. The sequence derives from a man aged 70 or older who had recovered from COVID-19. The CDR3 DNA is TGTGCCAGCACCGGGGGGACAACAAATTCACCCCTCCACTTT. This gives the protein CASTGGTTNSPLHF.